This record covers a single T cell receptor (beta chain). This clone's antigen is unknown. No qualities accompany the bases; no much larger clone lies one base away. The sample comes from a study of Graves' ophthalmopathy and Graves' hyperthyroidism (dated by TCRdb to 2017 to 2018). About the full investigation: Hyperthyroidism was defined as stable when no progression to ophthalmopathy occurred within 18 months of follow-up. The study used signatures of the TCR beta repertoire to tell Graves' ophthalmopathy apart from Graves' hyperthyroidism and to predict which patients would progress to ophthalmopathy. In total, 135 blood samples were TCR-sequenced: 40 to 45 ophthalmopathy, around 75 hyperthyroidism and roughly 17 hyperthyroidism-to-ophthalmopathy patients. A discovery set of 100 patients (around 44 ophthalmopathy, about 58 stable hyperthyroidism) was enrolled to explore V-J signatures distinguishing ophthalmopathy from hyperthyroidism. For independent validation, a separate cohort was made up of 18 to 20 hyperthyroidism patients plus 17 patients who later progressed from hyperthyroidism to ophthalmopathy. T-cell repertoires of thyroid tissue and blood were compared in several hyperthyroidism patients. Following sample collection, hyperthyroidism patients were given methimazole at a starting dose of 30 mg daily, and ophthalmopathy patients were given high-dose intravenous methylprednisolone. Findings and caveats that apply to the study as a whole: Among expanded thyroid clonotypes with frequency above 0.001, most also showed up in blood, which suggests that blood repertoires may reflect the thyroid immune response. The 13-signature model separated ophthalmopathy from stable hyperthyroidism with approximately 88% sensitivity and roughly 84% specificity in cross-validation, and 80%/75% in the test set. Sample size was not statistically predetermined, and group allocation was not concealed from the investigators. In validation, the model predicted ophthalmopathy progression with 55% to 71% sensitivity and around 72% specificity; approximately 12 predicted patients were CT-confirmed with GO in a median of about 7.1 months.

Looking up the germline V gene yields CDR1 SGHTA and CDR2 FQGTGA. The CDR3, cysteine through phenylalanine, is 14 amino acids long. Just CDR3 DNA is preserved here, 42 bases in frame from base 1. V is pared back by 5 bases and J by 0 bases, with 10 bases lying between the germline termini. TCR beta CDR3 regions were amplified from RNA transcripts for repertoire sequencing. The first round of RT-PCR was done with HTBI primers and the Qiagen OneStep RT-PCR kit, and was followed by a second round of multiplex PCR, then size selection and purification. Libraries were sequenced paired-end with 100 bp reads on an Illumina HiSeq2000. Turning to the authors' computational methods: Reads were processed with SOAPnuke, discarding reads with adapters, uncalled bases, mean Phred below 15, or no exact constant-primer or identifier match. COPE v1.2.5 was used to merge high-quality paired reads. Unique nucleotide sequences were defined as clonotypes and aligned to IMGT TRB V, D and J references using MiTCR v1.1. Only V-J combinations with frequency above 0.0001 were analysed, covering 99% to 99.2% of repertoires. For each V-J combination, a TCR clonal expansion and chaos score was defined as F50 clonal expansion divided by the chaos observed in the TCRdist matrix. Welch's t-statistics and random forest were used to narrow the features down to approximately twelve V-J combinations, which were then fed into a naive Bayes classifier. Thyroid-blood repertoire similarity was quantified with the Morisita-Horn index. Using fastp at Q25 and MiXCR, TCRdb reprocessed the public reads and kept productive beta chains. CDR3 protein duplicates are merged, each entry listing the most common genes and DNA. It is TCRdb's table, rather than the study itself, that gives the V and J calls and clone size. The sample records 500,000 to 600,000 distinct CDR3 sequences, less than 40% of which are singletons. About 4.1% of the sample is taken by the ten largest.

Hyperthyroidism patients were newly diagnosed, with disease duration under 2 months, and aged 18 to 65 years. Patients with other autoimmune diseases, uncontrolled infections, pregnancy or lactation were excluded. Diagnosis was based on clinical symptoms, serum thyroxine, TRAb, thyroid ultrasound and orbital computed tomography. Total RNA was extracted using Trizol reagent, and RNA quality was checked on an Agilent 2100 Bioanalyzer. Input material: peripheral blood or thyroid tissue (not recorded which). The V and J genes are TRBV7-3 and TRBJ1-1; the D segment cannot be called with confidence. The receptor was isolated from an adult man with Graves' hyperthyroidism. CDR3 loop: CASSQSPMNTEAFF. The DNA sequence follows: TGTGCCAGCAGCCAGTCTCCAATGAACACTGAAGCTTTCTTT.